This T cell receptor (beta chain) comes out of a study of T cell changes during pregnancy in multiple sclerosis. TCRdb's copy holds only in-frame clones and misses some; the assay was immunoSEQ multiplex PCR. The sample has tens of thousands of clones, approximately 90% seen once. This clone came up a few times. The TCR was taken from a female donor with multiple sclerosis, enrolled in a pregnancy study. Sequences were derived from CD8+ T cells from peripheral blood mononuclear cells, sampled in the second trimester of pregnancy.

The CDR3, as DNA: TGTGCCAGCGGACAGGGAATGTTTTCACCCCTCCACTTT. This translates into CASGQGMFSPLHF. V gene TRBV6-6 combines with J gene TRBJ1-6; 8 bases align to TRBD1. CDR3 length equals 13 residues. V gave up 8 bases and J gave up 9 bases; unmatched junction bases: 6. Germline V CDR1 and CDR2: MNHNY, SVGAGI (reference sequence).